This T cell receptor (beta chain) was sequenced in a study of shared T cell receptors in the human thymus. V lost 7 bases to trimming and J lost 3 bases; unmatched junction nucleotides: 4. This CDR3 comprises 14 residues. Germline V CDR1 and CDR2: LNHDA, SQIVND (reference sequence). Sequenced by immunoSEQ multiplex PCR; TCRdb stores in-frame clones only, minus some. The data contain 550,000 to 800,000 clones, approximately 85% of them singletons. These same data were also listed under a study on human thymus T cells. That study reports: Donation came from healthy Finnish infants having corrective surgery for congenital heart defects. Surgeons resected thymus tissue during corrective heart surgery. Apparent bias marked the V and J gene usage of thymic and blood repertoires. Unrelated individuals were reported by related research to share highly overlapping thymic repertoires.

The sequence derives from a girl in the first two years of life with a congenital heart defect. The genes are TRBV19 and TRBJ1-5, with TRBD1 matching 9 bases. The sample consisted of thymocytes. CDR3 sequence (DNA): TGTGCCAGTACGGGACAGGGCGTCAATCAGCCCCAGCATTTT. Amino acids: CASTGQGVNQPQHF.